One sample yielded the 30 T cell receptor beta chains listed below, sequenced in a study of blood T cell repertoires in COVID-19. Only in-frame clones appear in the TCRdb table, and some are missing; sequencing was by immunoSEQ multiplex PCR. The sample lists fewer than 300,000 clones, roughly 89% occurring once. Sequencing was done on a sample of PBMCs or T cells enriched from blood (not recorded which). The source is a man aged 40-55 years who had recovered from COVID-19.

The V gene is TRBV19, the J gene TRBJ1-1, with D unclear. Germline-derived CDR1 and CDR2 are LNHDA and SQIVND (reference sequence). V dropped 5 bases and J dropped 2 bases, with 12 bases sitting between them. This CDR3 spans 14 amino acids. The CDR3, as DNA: TGTGCCAGTAGTCCAGGATCGGGAAACACTGAAGCTTTCTTT. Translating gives CASSPGSGNTEAFF.

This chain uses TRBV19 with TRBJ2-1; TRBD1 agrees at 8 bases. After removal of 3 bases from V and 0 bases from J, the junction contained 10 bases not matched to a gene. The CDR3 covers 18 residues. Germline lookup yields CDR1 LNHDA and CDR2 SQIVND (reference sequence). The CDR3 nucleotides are TGTGCCAGTAGTATGCGAGTCAGGGGGCGCGGCTCCTACAATGAGCAGTTCTTC. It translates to CASSMRVRGRGSYNEQFF.

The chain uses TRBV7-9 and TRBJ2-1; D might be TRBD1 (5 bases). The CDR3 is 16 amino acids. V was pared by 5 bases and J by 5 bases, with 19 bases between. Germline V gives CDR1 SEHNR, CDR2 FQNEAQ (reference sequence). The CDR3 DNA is TGTGCCAGCAGCGCGCGCCAGGGAATTTCGCACAATGAGCAGTTCTTC. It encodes CASSARQGISHNEQFF.

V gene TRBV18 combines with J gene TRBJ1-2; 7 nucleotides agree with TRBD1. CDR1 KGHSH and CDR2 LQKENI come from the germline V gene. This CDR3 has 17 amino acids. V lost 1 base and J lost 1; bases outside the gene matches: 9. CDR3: CASSPRGLGQSNYGYTF. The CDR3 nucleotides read TGTGCCAGCTCACCACGAGGACTGGGACAGAGTAACTATGGCTACACCTTC.

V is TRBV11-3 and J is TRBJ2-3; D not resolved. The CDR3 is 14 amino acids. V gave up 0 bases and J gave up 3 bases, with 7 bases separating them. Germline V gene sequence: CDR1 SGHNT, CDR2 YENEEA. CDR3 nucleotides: TGTGCCAGCAGCTTAGAACAGATTACAGATACGCAGTATTTT. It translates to CASSLEQITDTQYF.

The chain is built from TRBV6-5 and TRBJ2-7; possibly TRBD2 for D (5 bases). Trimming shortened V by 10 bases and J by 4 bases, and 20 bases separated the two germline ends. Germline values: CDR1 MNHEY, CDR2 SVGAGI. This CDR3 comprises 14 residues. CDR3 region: CATHNPGKGYEQYF. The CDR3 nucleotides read TGTGCCACCCACAATCCGGGAAAGGGTTACGAGCAGTACTTC.

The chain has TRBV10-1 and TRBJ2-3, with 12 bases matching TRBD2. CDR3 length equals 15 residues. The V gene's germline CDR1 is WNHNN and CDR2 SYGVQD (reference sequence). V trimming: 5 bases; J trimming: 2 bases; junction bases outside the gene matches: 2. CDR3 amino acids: CASSRTSGDTDTQYF. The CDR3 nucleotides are TGCGCCAGCAGTCGGACTAGCGGGGACACAGATACGCAGTATTTT.

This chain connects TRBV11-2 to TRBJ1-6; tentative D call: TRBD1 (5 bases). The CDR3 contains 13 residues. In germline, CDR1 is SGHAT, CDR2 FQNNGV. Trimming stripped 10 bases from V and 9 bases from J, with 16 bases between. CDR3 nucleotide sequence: TGTGCCACCCGGAGGGGTCCTCCTTCACCCCTCCACTTT. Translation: CATRRGPPSPLHF.

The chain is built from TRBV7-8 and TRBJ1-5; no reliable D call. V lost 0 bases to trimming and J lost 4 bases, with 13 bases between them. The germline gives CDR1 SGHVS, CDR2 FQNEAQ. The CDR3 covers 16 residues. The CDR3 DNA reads TGTGCCAGCAGCTTAGCGCCTATCACGGTGAATCAGCCCCAGCATTTT. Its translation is CASSLAPITVNQPQHF.

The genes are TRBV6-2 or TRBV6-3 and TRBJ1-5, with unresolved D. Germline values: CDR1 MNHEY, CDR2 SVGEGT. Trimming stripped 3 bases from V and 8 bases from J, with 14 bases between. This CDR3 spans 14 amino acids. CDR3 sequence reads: CASSYGRQMEPQHF. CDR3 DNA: TGTGCCAGCAGTTATGGCCGACAAATGGAGCCCCAGCATTTT.

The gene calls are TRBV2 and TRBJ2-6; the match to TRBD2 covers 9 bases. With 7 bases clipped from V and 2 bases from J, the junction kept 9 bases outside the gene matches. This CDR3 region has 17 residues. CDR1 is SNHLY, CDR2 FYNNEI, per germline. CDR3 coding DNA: TGTGCCAGCAATATAGAGCGGGAGGACCCTGGGGCCAACGTCCTGACTTTC. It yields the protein CASNIEREDPGANVLTF. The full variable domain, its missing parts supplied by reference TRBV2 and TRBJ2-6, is EPEVTQTPSHQVTQMGQEVILRCVPISNHLYFYWYRQILGQKVEFLVSFYNNEISEKSEIFDDQFSVERPDGSNFTLKIRSTKLEDSAMYFCASNIEREDPGANVLTFGAGSRLTVL.

The CDR3 here is CASSLRETEAFF. In nucleotides, the CDR3 is TGTGCCAGCAGCTTAAGGGAGACTGAAGCTTTCTTT. The rearrangement links TRBV7-8 to TRBJ1-1; D unresolved. Deletions cut 2 bases from V and 5 bases from J, with 6 bases between. The CDR3 loop spans 12 amino acids. The V gene's germline CDR1 is SGHVS and CDR2 FQNEAQ.

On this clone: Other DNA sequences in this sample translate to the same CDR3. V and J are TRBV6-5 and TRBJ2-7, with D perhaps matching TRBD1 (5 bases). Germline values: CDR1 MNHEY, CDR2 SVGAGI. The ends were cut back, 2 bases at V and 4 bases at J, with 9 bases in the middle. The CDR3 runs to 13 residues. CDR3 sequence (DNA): TGTGCCAGCAGTTACAGGGGTGGATACGAGCAGTACTTC. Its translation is CASSYRGGYEQYF.

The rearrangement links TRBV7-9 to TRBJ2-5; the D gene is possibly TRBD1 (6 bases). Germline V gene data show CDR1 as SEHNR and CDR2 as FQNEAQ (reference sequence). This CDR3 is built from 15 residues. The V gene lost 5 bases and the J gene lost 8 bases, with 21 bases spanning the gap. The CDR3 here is CASSHAARGVPTQYF. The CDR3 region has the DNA TGTGCCAGCAGCCACGCCGCCAGGGGAGTTCCTACCCAGTACTTC.

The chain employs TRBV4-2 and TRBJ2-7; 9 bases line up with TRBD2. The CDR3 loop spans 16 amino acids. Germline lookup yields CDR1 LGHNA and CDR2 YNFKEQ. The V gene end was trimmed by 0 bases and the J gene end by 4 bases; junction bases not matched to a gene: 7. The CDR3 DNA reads TGTGCCAGCAGCCAAGACGGGCTAGCGGGGCCTTACGAGCAGTACTTC. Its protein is CASSQDGLAGPYEQYF.

CDR3 amino acids: CASSLALLNNEQFF. The CDR3 DNA is TGTGCCAGCAGCTTAGCCCTACTAAACAATGAGCAGTTCTTC. V usage is TRBV7-2 and J usage is TRBJ2-1; D uncertain. The CDR3 loop spans 14 amino acids. CDR1 and CDR2 from the germline V gene are SGHTA and FQGNSA. V was trimmed by 0 bases and J by 5 bases, leaving 8 bases between them.

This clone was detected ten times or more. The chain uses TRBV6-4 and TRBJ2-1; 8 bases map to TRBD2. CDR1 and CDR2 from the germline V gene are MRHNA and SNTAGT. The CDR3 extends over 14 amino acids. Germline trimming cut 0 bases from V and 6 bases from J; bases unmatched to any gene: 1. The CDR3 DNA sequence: TGTGCCAGCAGTGACTCGGGGACTAGCAATGAGCAGTTCTTC. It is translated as CASSDSGTSNEQFF.

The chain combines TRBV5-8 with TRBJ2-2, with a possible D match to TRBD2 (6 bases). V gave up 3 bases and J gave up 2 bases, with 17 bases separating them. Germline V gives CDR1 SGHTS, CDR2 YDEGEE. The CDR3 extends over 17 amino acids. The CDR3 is CASSYVRGMINTGELFF. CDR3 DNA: TGTGCCAGCAGCTACGTACGCGGGATGATTAACACCGGGGAGCTGTTTTTT.

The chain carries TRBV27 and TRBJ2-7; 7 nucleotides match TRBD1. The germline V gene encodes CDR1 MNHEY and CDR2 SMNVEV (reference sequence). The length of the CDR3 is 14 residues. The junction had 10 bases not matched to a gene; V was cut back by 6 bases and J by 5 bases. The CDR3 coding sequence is TGTGCCAGCAGCCCCAGGGGGAGACTCCACGAGCAGTACTTC. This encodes CASSPRGRLHEQYF.

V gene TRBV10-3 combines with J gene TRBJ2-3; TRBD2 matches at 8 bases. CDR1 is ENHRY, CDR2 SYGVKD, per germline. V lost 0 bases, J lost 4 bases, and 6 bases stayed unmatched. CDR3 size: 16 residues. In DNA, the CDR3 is TGTGCCATCAGTGAGTCAATGGCGGGAGGCCCAGATACGCAGTATTTT. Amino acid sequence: CAISESMAGGPDTQYF.

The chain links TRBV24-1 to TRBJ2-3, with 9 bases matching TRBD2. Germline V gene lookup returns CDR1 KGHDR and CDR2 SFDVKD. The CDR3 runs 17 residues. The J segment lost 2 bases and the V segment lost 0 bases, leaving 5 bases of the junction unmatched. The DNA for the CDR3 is TGTGCCACCAGTGATTTGGAGGGCGGGAGGGCCACAGATACGCAGTATTTT. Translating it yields CATSDLEGGRATDTQYF.

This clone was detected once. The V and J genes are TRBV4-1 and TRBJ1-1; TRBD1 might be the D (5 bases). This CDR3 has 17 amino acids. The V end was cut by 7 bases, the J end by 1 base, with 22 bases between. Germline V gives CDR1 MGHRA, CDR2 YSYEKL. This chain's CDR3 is CASTYDSGARKNTEAFF. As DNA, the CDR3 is TGCGCCAGCACCTACGACAGCGGGGCCAGAAAGAACACTGAAGCTTTCTTT.

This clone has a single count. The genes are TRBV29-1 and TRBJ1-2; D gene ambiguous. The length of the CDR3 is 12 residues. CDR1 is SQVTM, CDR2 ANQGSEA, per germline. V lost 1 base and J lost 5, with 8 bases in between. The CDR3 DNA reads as TGCAGCGTTGAAGTCGGTCGGTATGGCTACACCTTC. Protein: CSVEVGRYGYTF.

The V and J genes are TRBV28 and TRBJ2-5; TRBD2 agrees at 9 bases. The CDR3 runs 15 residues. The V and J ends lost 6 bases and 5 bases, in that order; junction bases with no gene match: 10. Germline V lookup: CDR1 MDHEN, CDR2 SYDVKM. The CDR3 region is CASSHLAGSGETQYF. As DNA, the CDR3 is TGTGCCAGCAGCCATCTAGCGGGGTCCGGGGAGACCCAGTACTTC.

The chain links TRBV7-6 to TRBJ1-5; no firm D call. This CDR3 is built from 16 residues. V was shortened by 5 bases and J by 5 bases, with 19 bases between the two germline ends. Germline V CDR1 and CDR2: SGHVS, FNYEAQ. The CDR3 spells CASSPRVLRRDQPQHF. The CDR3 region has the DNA TGTGCCAGCAGCCCACGGGTCTTGAGGAGGGATCAGCCCCAGCATTTT.

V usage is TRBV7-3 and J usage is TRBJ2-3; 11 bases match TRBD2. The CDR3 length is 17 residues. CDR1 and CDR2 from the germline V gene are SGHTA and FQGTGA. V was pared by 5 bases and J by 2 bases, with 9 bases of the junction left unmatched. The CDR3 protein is CASSPRTSGFFTDTQYF. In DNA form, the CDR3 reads TGTGCCAGCAGCCCCCGGACTAGCGGGTTCTTCACAGATACGCAGTATTTT.

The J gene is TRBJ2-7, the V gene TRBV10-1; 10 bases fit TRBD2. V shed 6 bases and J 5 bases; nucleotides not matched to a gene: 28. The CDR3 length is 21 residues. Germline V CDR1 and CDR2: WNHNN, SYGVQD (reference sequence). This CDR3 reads CASSVISGTSVFTSRSDEQYF. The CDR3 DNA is TGCGCCAGCAGCGTCATAAGTGGGACTAGCGTCTTTACGAGTAGGTCGGACGAGCAGTACTTC.

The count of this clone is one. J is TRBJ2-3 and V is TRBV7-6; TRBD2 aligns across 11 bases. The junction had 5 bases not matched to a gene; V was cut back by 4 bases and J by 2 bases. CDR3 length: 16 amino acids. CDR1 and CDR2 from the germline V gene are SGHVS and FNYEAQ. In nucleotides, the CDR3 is TGTGCCAGCAGCTCAAGGACTAGCGGGTCCACAGATACGCAGTATTTT. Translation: CASSSRTSGSTDTQYF.

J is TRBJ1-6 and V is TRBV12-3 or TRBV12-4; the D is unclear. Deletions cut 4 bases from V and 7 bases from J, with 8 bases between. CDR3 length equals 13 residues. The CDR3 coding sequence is TGTGCCAGCAGTTCCGTGGAGAATTCACCCCTCCACTTT. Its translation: CASSSVENSPLHF.

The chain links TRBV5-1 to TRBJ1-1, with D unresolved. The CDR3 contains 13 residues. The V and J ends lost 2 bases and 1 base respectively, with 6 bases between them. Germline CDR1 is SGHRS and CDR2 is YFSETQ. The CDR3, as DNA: TGCGCCAGCAGCTTTGGCTGGAACACTGAAGCTTTCTTT. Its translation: CASSFGWNTEAFF.